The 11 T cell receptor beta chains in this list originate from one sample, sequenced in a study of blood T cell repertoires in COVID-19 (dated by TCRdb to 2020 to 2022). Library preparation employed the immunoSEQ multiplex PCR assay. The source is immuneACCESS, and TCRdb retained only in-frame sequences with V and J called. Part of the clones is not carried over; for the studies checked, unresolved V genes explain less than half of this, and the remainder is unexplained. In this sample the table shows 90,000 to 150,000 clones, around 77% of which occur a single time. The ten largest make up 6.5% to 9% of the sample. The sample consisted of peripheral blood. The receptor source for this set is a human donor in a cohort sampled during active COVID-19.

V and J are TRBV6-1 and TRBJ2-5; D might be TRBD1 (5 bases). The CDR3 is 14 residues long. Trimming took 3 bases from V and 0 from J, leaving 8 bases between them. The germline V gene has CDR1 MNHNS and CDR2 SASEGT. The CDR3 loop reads CASSDNRNQETQYF. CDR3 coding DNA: TGTGCCAGCAGTGATAACAGGAACCAAGAGACCCAGTACTTC.

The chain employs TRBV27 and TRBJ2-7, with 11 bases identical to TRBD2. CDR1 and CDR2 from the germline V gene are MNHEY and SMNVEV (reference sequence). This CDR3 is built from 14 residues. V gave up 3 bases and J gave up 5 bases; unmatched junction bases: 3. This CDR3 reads CASSLIAGGHEQYF. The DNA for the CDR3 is TGTGCCAGCAGTTTGATAGCGGGAGGGCACGAGCAGTACTTC.

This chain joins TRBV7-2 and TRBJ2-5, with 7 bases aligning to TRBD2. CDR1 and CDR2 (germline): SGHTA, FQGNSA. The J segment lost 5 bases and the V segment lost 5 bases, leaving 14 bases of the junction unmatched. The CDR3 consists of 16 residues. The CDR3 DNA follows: TGTGCCAGCAGCCCGGCGGGGCGGGAGTTGCGGGAGACCCAGTACTTC. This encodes CASSPAGRELRETQYF.

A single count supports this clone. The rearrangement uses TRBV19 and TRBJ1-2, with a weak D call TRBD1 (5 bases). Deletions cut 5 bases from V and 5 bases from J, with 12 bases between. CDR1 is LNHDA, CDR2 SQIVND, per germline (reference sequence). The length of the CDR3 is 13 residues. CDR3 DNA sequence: TGTGCCAGTAGTCGGGGGACGCATTATGGCTACACCTTC. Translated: CASSRGTHYGYTF.

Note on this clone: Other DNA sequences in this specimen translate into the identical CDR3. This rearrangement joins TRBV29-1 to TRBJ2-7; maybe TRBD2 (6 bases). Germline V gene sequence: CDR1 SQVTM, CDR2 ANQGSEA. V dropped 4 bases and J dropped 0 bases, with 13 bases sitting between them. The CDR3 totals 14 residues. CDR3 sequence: CSVAGTGSSYEQYF. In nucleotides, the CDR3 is TGCAGCGTTGCCGGGACTGGGAGCTCCTACGAGCAGTACTTC.

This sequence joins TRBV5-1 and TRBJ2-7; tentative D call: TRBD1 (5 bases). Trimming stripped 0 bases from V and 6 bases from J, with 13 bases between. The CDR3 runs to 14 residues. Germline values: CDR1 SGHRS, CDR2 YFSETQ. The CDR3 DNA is TGCGCCAGCAGCTTGGCGACAGAGTTGGCCGAGCAGTACTTC. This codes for CASSLATELAEQYF.

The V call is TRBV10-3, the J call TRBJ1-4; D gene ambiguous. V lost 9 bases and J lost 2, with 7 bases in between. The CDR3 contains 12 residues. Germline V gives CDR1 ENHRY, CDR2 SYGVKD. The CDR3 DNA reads TGTGCCATAGCGAAGACTAATGAAAAACTGTTTTTT. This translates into CAIAKTNEKLFF.

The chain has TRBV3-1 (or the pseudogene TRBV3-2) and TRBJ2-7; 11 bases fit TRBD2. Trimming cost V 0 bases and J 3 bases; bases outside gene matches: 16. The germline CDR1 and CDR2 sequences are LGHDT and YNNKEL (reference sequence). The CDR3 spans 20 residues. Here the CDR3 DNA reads TGTGCCAGCAGCCAAGAATCTGCTAGCGGGGGGACCCCGGGAATCTACGAGCAGTACTTC. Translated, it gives CASSQESASGGTPGIYEQYF.

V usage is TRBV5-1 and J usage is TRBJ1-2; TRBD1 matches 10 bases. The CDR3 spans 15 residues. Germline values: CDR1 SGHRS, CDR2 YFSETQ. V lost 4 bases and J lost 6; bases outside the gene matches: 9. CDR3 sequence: CASSPRDRGFDGYTF. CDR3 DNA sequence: TGCGCCAGCAGCCCCCGGGACAGGGGTTTCGATGGCTACACCTTC.

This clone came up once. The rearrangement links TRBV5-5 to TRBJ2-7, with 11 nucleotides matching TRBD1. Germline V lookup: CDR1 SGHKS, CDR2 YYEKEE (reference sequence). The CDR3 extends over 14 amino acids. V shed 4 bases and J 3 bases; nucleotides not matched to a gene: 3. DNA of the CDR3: TGTGCCAGCAGCCCGGGACAGGGGGTCTACGAGCAGTACTTC. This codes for CASSPGQGVYEQYF.

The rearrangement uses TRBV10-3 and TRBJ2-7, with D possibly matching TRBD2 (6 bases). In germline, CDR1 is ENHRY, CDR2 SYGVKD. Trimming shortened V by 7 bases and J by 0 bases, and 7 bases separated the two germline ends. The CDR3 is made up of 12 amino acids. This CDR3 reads CAIIGSSYEQYF. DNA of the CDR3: TGTGCCATCATCGGGAGCTCCTACGAGCAGTACTTC.